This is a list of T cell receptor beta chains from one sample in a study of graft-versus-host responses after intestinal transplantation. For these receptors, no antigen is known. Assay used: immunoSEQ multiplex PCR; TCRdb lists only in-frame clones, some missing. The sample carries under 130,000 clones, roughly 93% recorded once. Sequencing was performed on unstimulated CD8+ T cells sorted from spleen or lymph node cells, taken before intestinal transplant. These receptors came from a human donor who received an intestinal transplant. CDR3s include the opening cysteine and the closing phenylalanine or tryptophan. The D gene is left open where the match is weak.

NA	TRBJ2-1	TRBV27	TGTGCCAGCAGTTTTCTGGGGGGGCCGATCAATGAGCAGTTCTTC	CASSFLGGPINEQFF
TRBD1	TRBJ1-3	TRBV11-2	TGTGCCAGCAGCTCCGGACAGGGGGGGGTTCCCTCTGGAAACACCATATATTTT	CASSSGQGGVPSGNTIYF
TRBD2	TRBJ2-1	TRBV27	TGTGCCAGCAGTTCGCTAGCGGGGGCTTACAATGAGCAGTTCTTC	CASSSLAGAYNEQFF
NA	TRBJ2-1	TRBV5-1	TGCGCCAGCAGCCCTGATTACAATGAGCAGTTCTTC	CASSPDYNEQFF
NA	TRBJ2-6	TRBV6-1	TGTGCCAGCAGTGTAGCCGGGTCTGGGGCCAACGTCCTGACTTTC	CASSVAGSGANVLTF
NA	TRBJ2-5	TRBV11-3	TGTGCCAGCAGCCCAGGGTGGACAAACCAAGAGACCCAGTACTTC	CASSPGWTNQETQYF
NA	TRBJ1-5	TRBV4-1	TGCGCCAGCAGCCCGGAGGGGACCGTGAATCAGCCCCAGCATTTT	CASSPEGTVNQPQHF
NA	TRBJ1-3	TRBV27	TGTGCCAGCAGTGCAAGCAGGGAGGGTGGAAACACCATATATTTT	CASSASREGGNTIYF
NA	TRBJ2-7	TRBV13	TGTGCCAGCAGCGACGGGACTTACAACTACGAGCAGTACTTC	CASSDGTYNYEQYF
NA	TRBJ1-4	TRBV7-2	TGTGCCAGCAGCTCGAGAGGGGGAAATGAAAAACTGTTTTTT	CASSSRGGNEKLFF
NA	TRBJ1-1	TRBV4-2	TGTGCCAGCAGCCACCTGACAGGCAGGGAGAACACTGAAGCTTTCTTT	CASSHLTGRENTEAFF
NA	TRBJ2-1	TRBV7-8	TGTGCCAGCAGCCTCACCCTAGGTTCCTACAATGAGCAGTTCTTC	CASSLTLGSYNEQFF
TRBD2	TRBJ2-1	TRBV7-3	TGTGCCAGCAGCTTGGGCGGGGGGGGCCACAATGAGCAGTTCTTC	CASSLGGGGHNEQFF